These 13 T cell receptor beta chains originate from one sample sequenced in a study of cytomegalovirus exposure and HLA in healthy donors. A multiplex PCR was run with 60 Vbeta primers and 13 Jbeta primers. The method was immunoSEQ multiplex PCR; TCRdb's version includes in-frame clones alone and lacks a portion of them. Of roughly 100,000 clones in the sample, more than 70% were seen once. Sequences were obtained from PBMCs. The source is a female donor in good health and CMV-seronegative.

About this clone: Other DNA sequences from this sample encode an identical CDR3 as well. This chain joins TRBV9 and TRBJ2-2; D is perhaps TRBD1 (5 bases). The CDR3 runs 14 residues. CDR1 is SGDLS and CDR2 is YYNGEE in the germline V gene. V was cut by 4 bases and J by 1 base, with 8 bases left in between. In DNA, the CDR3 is TGTGCCAGCAGCCGCGGACAGAACACCGGGGAGCTGTTTTTT. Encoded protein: CASSRGQNTGELFF.

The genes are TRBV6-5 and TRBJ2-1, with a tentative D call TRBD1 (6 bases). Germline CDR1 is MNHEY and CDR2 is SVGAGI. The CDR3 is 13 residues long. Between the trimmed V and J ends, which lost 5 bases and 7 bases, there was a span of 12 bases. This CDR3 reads CASSQGSENEQFF. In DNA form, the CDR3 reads TGTGCCAGCAGTCAGGGGTCTGAGAATGAGCAGTTCTTC.

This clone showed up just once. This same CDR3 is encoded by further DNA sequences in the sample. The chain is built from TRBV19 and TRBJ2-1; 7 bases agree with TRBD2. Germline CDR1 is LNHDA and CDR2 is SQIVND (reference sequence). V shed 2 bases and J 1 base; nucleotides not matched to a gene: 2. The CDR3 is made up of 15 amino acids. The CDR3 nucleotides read TGTGCCAGTAGTATACTAGCGGCATCCTACAATGAGCAGTTCTTC. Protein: CASSILAASYNEQFF.

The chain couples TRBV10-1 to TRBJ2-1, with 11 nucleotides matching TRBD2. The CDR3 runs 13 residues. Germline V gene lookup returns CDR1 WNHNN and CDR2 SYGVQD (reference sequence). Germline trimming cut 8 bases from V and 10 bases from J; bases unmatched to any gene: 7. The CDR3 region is CASPGTSGGEQFF. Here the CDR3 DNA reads TGCGCCAGCCCCGGGACTAGCGGTGGGGAGCAGTTCTTC.

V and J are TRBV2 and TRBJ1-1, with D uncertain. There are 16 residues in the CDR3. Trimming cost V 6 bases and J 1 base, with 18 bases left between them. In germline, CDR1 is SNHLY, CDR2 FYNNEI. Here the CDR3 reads CASRARGPLPNTEAFF. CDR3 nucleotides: TGTGCCAGCAGGGCCCGAGGGCCCCTCCCGAACACTGAAGCTTTCTTT. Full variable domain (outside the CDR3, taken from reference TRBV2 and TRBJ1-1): EPEVTQTPSHQVTQMGQEVILRCVPISNHLYFYWYRQILGQKVEFLVSFYNNEISEKSEIFDDQFSVERPDGSNFTLKIRSTKLEDSAMYFCASRARGPLPNTEAFFGQGTRLTVV.

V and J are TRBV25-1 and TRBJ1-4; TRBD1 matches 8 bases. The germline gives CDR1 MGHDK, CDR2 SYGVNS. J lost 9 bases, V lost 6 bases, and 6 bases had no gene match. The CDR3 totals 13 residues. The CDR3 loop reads CASREQGAQKLFF. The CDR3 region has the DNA TGTGCCAGCAGAGAGCAGGGGGCCCAAAAACTGTTTTTT.

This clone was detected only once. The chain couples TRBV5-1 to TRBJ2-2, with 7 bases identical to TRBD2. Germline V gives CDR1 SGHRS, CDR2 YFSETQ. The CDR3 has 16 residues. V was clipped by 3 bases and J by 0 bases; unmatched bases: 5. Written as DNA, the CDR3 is TGCGCCAGCAGCTCCCTGGGGGGGGCGAACACCGGGGAGCTGTTTTTT. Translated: CASSSLGGANTGELFF.

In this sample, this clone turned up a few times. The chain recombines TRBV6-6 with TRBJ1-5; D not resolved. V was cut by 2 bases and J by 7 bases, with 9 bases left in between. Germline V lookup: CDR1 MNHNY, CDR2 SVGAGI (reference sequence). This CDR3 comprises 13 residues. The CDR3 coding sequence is TGTGCCAGCAGTTACGAGGAGCCGCAGCCCCAGCATTTT. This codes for CASSYEEPQPQHF.

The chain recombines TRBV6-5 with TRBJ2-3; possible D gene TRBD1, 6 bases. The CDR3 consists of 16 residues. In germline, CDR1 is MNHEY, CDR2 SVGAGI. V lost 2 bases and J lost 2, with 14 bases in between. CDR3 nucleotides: TGTGCCAGCAGTTACAGGGGGTTAGGGCTCACAGATACGCAGTATTTT. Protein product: CASSYRGLGLTDTQYF.

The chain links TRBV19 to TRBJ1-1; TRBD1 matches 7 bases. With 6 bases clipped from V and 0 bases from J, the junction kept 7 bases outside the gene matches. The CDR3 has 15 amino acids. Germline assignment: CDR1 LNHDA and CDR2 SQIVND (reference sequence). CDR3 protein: CASSRGQTLNTEAFF. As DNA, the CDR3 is TGTGCCAGTAGCCGGGGACAGACACTGAACACTGAAGCTTTCTTT.

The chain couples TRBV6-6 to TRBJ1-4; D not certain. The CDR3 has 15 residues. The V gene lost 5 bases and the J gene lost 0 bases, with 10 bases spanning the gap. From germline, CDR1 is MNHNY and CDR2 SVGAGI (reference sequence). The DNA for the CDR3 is TGTGCCAGCAGTGCAACAGCCGCAACTAATGAAAAACTGTTTTTT. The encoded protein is CASSATAATNEKLFF.

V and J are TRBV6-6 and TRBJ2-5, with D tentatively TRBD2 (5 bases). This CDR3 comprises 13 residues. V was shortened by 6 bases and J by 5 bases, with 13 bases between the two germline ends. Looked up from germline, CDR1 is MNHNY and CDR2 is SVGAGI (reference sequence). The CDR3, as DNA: TGTGCCAGCAGGCCTGCGGGTAGGGAGACCCAGTACTTC. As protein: CASRPAGRETQYF.

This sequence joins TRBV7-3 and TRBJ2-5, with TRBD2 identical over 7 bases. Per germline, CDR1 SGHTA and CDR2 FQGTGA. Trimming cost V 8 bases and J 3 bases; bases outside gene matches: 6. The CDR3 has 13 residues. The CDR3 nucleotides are TGTGCCAGCGCGGGCGGGGGTGAAGAGACCCAGTACTTC. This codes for CASAGGGEETQYF.